This TCR beta chain was profiled in a study of blood T cells in healthy people across ages. Study-level points and caveats: Long-lived and aged donors differed, with more naive CD4+ cells and higher diversity in the long-lived.

Comment on this clonotype: Antigen: not known.

The CDR3 runs 16 residues. V gave up 5 bases and J gave up 2 bases; unmatched junction bases: 6. Together with a sample-barcoded 5' primer, a J-beta primer mix was included in a second PCR lasting about 6 to 11 cycles. TCRdb reprocessed the 5' RACE reads with MiXCR, giving one entry per CDR3 protein. The table shows almost 1 million distinct CDR3 sequences, with 51% occurring only once. The sequenced sample was blood. This rearrangement joins TRBV12-3 or TRBV12-4 to TRBJ2-7, with 13 bases fitting TRBD2. This sequence was found in a woman in her fifties or sixties in good health. The CDR3 loop reads CASSPGLAGWPYEQYF. The CDR3 coding sequence is TGTGCCAGCAGTCCGGGACTAGCGGGGTGGCCCTACGAGCAGTACTTC.